This is a list of T cell receptor beta chains from one sample in a study of T-cell reconstitution after alpha-beta-depleted transplantation in children. MiXCR, applied by TCRdb to the PCR reads, yields one record per CDR3 protein. Of 100,000 to 120,000 distinct CDR3 sequences detected, about 9.3% appear once; the ten largest clones hold about 8.8%. The sequencing used PBMCs from the stem cell graft donor, collected from the stem cell graft. The receptors here all came from a human donor who donated a stem cell graft to a child with acute lymphoblastic leukemia. Each CDR3 is given with its conserved first and last residue. A D gene is named only where the DNA matches it firmly. Clone size, where shown, is once, few, many, or a class for clones that have expanded.

size	D	V	J	DNA	CDR3
NA	TRBD2	TRBV19	TRBJ2-1	TGTGCCAGTAGTACACCCGGGACTAGCGGATACAATGAGCAGTTCTTC	CASSTPGTSGYNEQFF
many	TRBD1	TRBV11-2	TRBJ2-3	TGTGCCAGCAGTCCCTACAGGGGCACCACAGATACGCAGTATTTT	CASSPYRGTTDTQYF
many	NA	TRBV5-1	TRBJ2-1	TGCGCCAGCAGCCTTGGACCCGACGCTAGCGATGAGCAGTTCTTC	CASSLGPDASDEQFF
many	NA	TRBV11-2	TRBJ1-3	TGTGCCAGCAGCTTAGACAGGAGCTCTGGAAACACCATATATTTT	CASSLDRSSGNTIYF
many	NA	TRBV20-1	TRBJ1-5	TGCAGTGCCAGGGTGGGGCTAGGTCAGCCCCAGCATTTT	CSARVGLGQPQHF
many	NA	TRBV14	TRBJ2-7	TGTGCCAGCAGCCTTCCAGGAAACTACGAGCAGTACTTC	CASSLPGNYEQYF
many	TRBD2	TRBV7-2	TRBJ2-5	TGTGCCAGCAGCTTAGGAGCGGGGGCTCGGCAAGAGACCCAGTACTTC	CASSLGAGARQETQYF
many	NA	TRBV20-1	TRBJ2-1	TGCAGTGCTAGGCCCCTGGTGACATACAATGAGCAGTTCTTC	CSARPLVTYNEQFF
many	NA	TRBV7-3	TRBJ2-1	TGTGCCAGCAGCCGTGGTGGGAGTGAGCAGTTCTTC	CASSRGGSEQFF
NA	TRBD1	TRBV4-1	TRBJ1-6	TGCGCCAGCAGCCAAGCTCCTCGGACAGGAGGTTCACCCCTCCACTTT	CASSQAPRTGGSPLHF